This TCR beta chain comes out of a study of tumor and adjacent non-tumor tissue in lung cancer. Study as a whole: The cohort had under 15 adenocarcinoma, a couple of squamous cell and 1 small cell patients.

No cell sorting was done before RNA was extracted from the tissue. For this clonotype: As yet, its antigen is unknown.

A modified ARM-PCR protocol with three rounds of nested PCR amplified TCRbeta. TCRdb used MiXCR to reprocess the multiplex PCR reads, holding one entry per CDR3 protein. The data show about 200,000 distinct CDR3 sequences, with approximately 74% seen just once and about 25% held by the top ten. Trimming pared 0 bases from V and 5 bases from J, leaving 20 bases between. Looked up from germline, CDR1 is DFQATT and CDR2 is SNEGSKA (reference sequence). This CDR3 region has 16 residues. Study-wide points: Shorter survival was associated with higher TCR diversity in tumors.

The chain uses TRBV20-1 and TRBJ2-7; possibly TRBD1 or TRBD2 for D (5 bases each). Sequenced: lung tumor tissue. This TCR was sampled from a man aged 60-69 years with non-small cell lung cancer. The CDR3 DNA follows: TGCAGTGCTAGAGATGTTCTTGGGACCGGTTCGAACGAGCAGTACTTC. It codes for CSARDVLGTGSNEQYF.